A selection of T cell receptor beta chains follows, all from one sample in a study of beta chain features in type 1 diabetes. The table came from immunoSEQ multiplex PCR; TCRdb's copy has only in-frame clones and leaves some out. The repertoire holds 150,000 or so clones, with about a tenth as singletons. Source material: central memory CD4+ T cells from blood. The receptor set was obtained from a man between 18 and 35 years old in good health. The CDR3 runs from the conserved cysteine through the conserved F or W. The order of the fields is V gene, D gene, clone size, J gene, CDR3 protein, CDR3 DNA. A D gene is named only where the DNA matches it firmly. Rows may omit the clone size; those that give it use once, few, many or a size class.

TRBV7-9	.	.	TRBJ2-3	CASRVLGDSSTDTQYF	TGTGCCAGCAGGGTCCTAGGAGATTCTAGCACAGATACGCAGTATTTT
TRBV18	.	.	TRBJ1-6	CASSTNEGRNNSPLHF	TGTGCCAGCTCAACCAACGAGGGCCGGAATAATTCACCCCTCCACTTT
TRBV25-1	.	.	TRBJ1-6	CASKTGETVSPLHF	TGTGCCAGCAAGACGGGGGAGACGGTTTCACCCCTCCACTTT
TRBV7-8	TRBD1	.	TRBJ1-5	CASSQTGGIGQPQHF	TGTGCCAGCAGCCAGACAGGGGGCATCGGGCAGCCCCAGCATTTT
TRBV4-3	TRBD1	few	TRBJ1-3	CASSQLAGQGSGNTIYF	TGCGCCAGCAGCCAACTAGCCGGACAGGGCTCTGGAAACACCATATATTTT
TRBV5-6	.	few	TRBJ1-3	CATQRASDTIYF	TGTGCCACCCAGCGGGCGTCTGACACCATATATTTT
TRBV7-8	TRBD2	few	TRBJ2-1	CASSDRGAGGLYNEQFF	TGTGCCAGCAGCGACAGAGGAGCGGGGGGTCTTTACAATGAGCAGTTCTTC
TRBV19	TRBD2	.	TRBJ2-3	CASSGAGGGTDTQYF	TGTGCCAGTAGTGGAGCGGGGGGCGGCACAGATACGCAGTATTTT
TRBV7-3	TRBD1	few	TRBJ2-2	CASSPRNGQAGGELFF	TGTGCCAGCAGCCCAAGAAACGGACAGGCCGGCGGGGAGCTGTTTTTT
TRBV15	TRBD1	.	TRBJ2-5	CATRGTGRETQYF	TGTGCCACCAGGGGGACAGGGCGCGAGACCCAGTACTTC
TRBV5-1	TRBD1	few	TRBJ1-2	CASSAAGGKGYTF	TGCGCCAGCAGCGCCGCAGGGGGCAAGGGCTACACCTTC
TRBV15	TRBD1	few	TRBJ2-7	CATSRGQGTGEQYF	TGTGCCACCAGCAGAGGACAGGGAACCGGCGAGCAGTACTTC
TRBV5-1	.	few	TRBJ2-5	CASSSFGGGGETQYF	TGCGCCAGCAGCTCGTTCGGGGGCGGGGGAGAAACCCAGTACTTC
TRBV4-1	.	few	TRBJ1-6	CASRGQSVVYNSPLHF	TGCGCCAGCCGCGGTCAGTCGGTGGTCTATAATTCACCCCTCCACTTT
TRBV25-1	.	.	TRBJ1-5	CASSQGNSNQPQHF	TGTGCCAGCAGTCAGGGGAATTCGAATCAGCCCCAGCATTTT
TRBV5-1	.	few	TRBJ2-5	CASSLQIRETQYF	TGCGCCAGCAGCTTACAAATACGCGAGACCCAGTACTTC
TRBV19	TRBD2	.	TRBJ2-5	CASSFGTSSYF	TGTGCCAGTAGTTTCGGGACTAGCTCGTACTTC
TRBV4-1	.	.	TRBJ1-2	CASSQQGMFYGYTF	TGCGCCAGCAGCCAACAGGGGATGTTCTATGGCTACACCTTC
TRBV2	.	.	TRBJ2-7	CASSIQLGPEQYF	TGTGCCAGCAGTATCCAACTAGGACCCGAGCAGTACTTC
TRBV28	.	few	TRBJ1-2	CASSSQGDYGYTF	TGTGCCAGCAGTTCTCAGGGTGACTATGGCTACACCTTC
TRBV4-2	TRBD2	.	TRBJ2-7	CASSLVLAGYEQYF	TGTGCCAGCAGCCTAGTGCTAGCGGGATACGAGCAGTACTTC
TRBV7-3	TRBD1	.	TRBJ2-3	CASSLMTGEGTDTQYF	TGTGCCAGCAGCTTAATGACAGGGGAAGGCACAGATACGCAGTATTTT
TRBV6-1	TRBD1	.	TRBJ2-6	CASSGQGLVSGANVLTF	TGTGCCAGCAGTGGACAGGGGCTGGTCTCTGGGGCCAACGTCCTGACTTTC
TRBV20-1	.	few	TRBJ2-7	CSALTDYEQYF	TGCAGTGCCCTGACAGATTACGAGCAGTACTTC
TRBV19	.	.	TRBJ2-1	CASSIFRGGTEQFF	TGTGCCAGTAGTATATTCCGGGGTGGTACTGAGCAGTTCTTC
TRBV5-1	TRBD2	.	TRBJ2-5	CASSLTSGSETQYF	TGCGCCAGTTCGTTGACTAGCGGGTCAGAGACCCAGTACTTC
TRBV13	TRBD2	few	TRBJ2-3	CASSTSSGTSGDVTQYF	TGTGCCAGCAGCACCTCTTCCGGGACTAGCGGGGATGTTACGCAGTATTTT
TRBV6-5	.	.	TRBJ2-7	CASITVTSYEQYF	TGTGCCAGCATCACAGTAACCTCCTACGAGCAGTACTTC
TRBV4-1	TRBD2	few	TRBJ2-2	CASSQEGLAGGPSNTGELFF	TGCGCCAGCAGCCAAGAGGGACTAGCGGGGGGGCCTTCGAACACCGGGGAGCTGTTTTTT
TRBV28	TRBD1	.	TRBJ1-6	CASSSPRDRGFYNSPLHF	TGTGCCAGCAGTTCCCCCCGGGACAGGGGGTTCTATAATTCACCCCTCCACTTT
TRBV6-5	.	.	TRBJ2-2	CASSYVGGQSGELFF	TGTGCCAGCAGTTACGTCGGGGGGCAAAGCGGGGAGCTGTTTTTT
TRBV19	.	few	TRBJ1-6	CASKPWGRDNPSPLHF	TGTGCCAGTAAACCGTGGGGTCGGGACAATCCTTCACCCCTCCACTTT
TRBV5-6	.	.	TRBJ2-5	CASSFQGQQETQYF	TGTGCCAGCAGCTTTCAAGGACAACAAGAGACCCAGTACTTC
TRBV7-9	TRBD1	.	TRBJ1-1	CASSSVTGVWAFF	TGTGCCAGCAGCTCCGTGACAGGGGTCTGGGCTTTCTTT
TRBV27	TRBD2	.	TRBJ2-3	CASSFLAGSLTDTQYF	TGTGCCAGCAGTTTCTTAGCGGGTTCCCTCACAGATACGCAGTATTTT
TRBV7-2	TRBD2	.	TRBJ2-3	CASSLVAGGPNTQYF	TGTGCCAGCAGCTTAGTAGCGGGGGGGCCGAATACGCAGTATTTT
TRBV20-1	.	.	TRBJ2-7	CSAPGDTEQYF	TGCAGTGCGCCCGGGGACACCGAGCAGTACTTC
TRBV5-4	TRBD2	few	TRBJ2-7	CASSLAASGVGEQYF	TGTGCCAGCAGCTTGGCGGCTAGCGGGGTAGGCGAGCAGTACTTC
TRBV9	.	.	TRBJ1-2	CASSVEEGLGGYTF	TGTGCCAGCAGCGTAGAAGAGGGATTGGGGGGCTACACCTTC
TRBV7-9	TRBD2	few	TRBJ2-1	CASSLPYRLAGTYNEQFF	TGTGCCAGCAGCCTCCCCTACCGACTAGCGGGGACCTACAATGAGCAGTTCTTC